The 23 T cell receptor beta chains presented below share a single source sample, sequenced in a study of CD8 T cells in Susac syndrome. An amount of RNA that ranged from roughly 0.45 to 1 ug was reverse transcribed with random hexamers. TCRdb analysed the immunoSEQ multiplex PCR reads with MiXCR anew, one entry per CDR3 protein. This repertoire shows about 80,000 distinct CDR3 sequences, over 90% found once; its top ten account for 0.26%. The sequenced sample was CD8+ T cells from PBMCs. Every receptor here comes from a human donor in good health.

In nucleotides, the CDR3 is TGCGCCAGCGGCTCCGGGACAGGGGGCACAGATACGCAGTATTTT. Encoded protein: CASGSGTGGTDTQYF. The chain has TRBV5-1 and TRBJ2-3; 10 nucleotides align to TRBD1. This CDR3 is 15 amino acids long. Germline V gives CDR1 SGHRS, CDR2 YFSETQ. V was clipped by 7 bases and J by 1 base; unmatched bases: 6.

The chain joins TRBV4-3 to TRBJ1-1, with D possibly matching TRBD1 (6 bases). Germline CDR1 and CDR2: LGHNA and YSLEER. Trimming cost V 5 bases and J 4 bases, with 14 bases left between them. There are 14 residues in the CDR3. CDR3 sequence reads: CASSEGGLVTEAFF. CDR3 coding DNA: TGCGCCAGCAGCGAAGGGGGTCTGGTCACTGAAGCTTTCTTT.

This sequence joins TRBV12-3 or TRBV12-4 and TRBJ1-5; D gene unclear. This CDR3 has 15 residues. V lost 3 bases and J lost 2, with 11 bases in between. The CDR3 protein is CASSFSPAGNQPQHF. The CDR3 coding sequence is TGTGCCAGCAGTTTCTCCCCCGCCGGCAATCAGCCCCAGCATTTT.

This rearrangement joins TRBV20-1 to TRBJ2-7; the D gene is possibly TRBD1 (6 bases). The length of the CDR3 is 14 residues. CDR1 DFQATT and CDR2 SNEGSKA come from the germline V gene (reference sequence). Trimming removed 1 base at V and 0 bases at J, with 10 bases between. For the CDR3, the DNA is TGCAGTGCTAGAGCCCGGGACACCTCCTACGAGCAGTACTTC. It yields the protein CSARARDTSYEQYF.

V usage is TRBV24-1 and J usage is TRBJ1-4; D ambiguous. CDR1 and CDR2 from the germline V gene are KGHDR and SFDVKD. The CDR3 sequence is 14 residues long. V lost 1 base and J 8 bases, leaving 10 bases between the germline ends. The CDR3 DNA reads TGTGCCACCAGTGATTTTGCGCACCCAGAAAAACTGTTTTTT. Its protein is CATSDFAHPEKLFF.

The chain carries TRBV18 and TRBJ2-7; tentatively, D is TRBD1 (6 bases). The CDR3 is 17 amino acids. Germline V gene data show CDR1 as KGHSH and CDR2 as LQKENI. V was clipped by 3 bases and J by 3 bases, with 21 bases between them. The CDR3 region is CASSPREQGIDLYEQYV. CDR3 DNA: TGTGCCAGCTCACCCAGGGAACAGGGTATCGACCTCTACGAGCAGTACGTC.

This sequence joins TRBV19 and TRBJ1-5; D perhaps matches TRBD1 (5 bases). CDR1 and CDR2 from the germline V gene are LNHDA and SQIVND (reference sequence). This CDR3 contains 15 residues. With 5 bases removed from V and 3 bases from J, the gap between germline ends came to 14 bases. The DNA of the CDR3 is TGTGCCAGTAGTTCTTGGGGGGGGTACAATCAGCCCCAGCATTTT. This gives the protein CASSSWGGYNQPQHF.

The rearrangement links TRBV9 to TRBJ2-2; 9 bases align to TRBD1. The ends lost 2 bases at V and 6 bases at J; junction bases unmatched: 8. CDR3 length: 16 residues. Germline CDR1 and CDR2: SGDLS and YYNGEE. In DNA form, the CDR3 reads TGTGCCAGCAGCGTTTTTGGGACAGGGTGGGCCGGGGAGCTGTTTTTT. It yields the protein CASSVFGTGWAGELFF. Based on the CDR3 plus reference TRBV9 and TRBJ2-2, the full variable domain is DSGVTQTPKHLITATGQRVTLRCSPRSGDLSVYWYQQSLDQGLQFLIQYYNGEERAKGNILERFSAQQFPDLHSELNLSSLELGDSALYFCASSVFGTGWAGELFFGEGSRLTVL.

The chain carries TRBV5-6 and TRBJ2-5; 11 bases align to TRBD1. The CDR3 is 16 amino acids. With 1 base clipped from V and 2 bases from J, the junction kept 4 bases outside the gene matches. Per the germline V gene, CDR1 is SGHDT and CDR2 is YYEEEE. In DNA form, the CDR3 reads TGTGCCAGCAGCTTGACGGACAGGGGGCAACAAGAGACCCAGTACTTC. Its protein is CASSLTDRGQQETQYF.

The gene calls are TRBV6-4 and TRBJ2-3, with 13 bases aligning to TRBD2. Trimming took 2 bases from V and 4 from J; bases not matched to a gene: 3. Germline lookup yields CDR1 MRHNA and CDR2 SNTAGT. CDR3 size: 16 residues. The CDR3 DNA reads TGTGCCAGCAGTGACGTGGGGACTAGCGGGGCAGATACGCAGTATTTT. This translates into CASSDVGTSGADTQYF.

The CDR3 bases are TGTGCCAGCAGTTTTCCTAGGTGGAGGTTGGAGGGAGCTTTCTTT. Translated: CASSFPRWRLEGAFF. The chain couples TRBV12-3 or TRBV12-4 to TRBJ1-1; D is unresolved. The V and J ends lost 3 bases and 10 bases respectively, with 21 bases between them. The CDR3 spans 15 residues.

V gene TRBV11-2 combines with J gene TRBJ2-3; 7 nucleotides line up with TRBD1. Germline CDR1 is SGHAT and CDR2 is FQNNGV. Losses at the gene ends were 1 base for V and 4 bases for J; bases not matched to a gene: 2. The CDR3 sequence is 14 residues long. CDR3 in DNA: TGTGCCAGCAGCTTAGGAGGGGGCGCAGATACGCAGTATTTT. Amino acids: CASSLGGGADTQYF.

This clonotype was picked up one time. V usage is TRBV24-1 and J usage is TRBJ2-1, with D perhaps matching TRBD1 or TRBD2 (6 bases each). Germline V gene lookup returns CDR1 KGHDR and CDR2 SFDVKD. The CDR3 is 16 residues long. The ends were cut back, 3 bases at V and 8 bases at J, with 19 bases in the middle. The CDR3 DNA is TGTGCCACCAGTGATCCAAGGGGGGTCCTCTCCGATGAGCAGTTCTTC. Translated: CATSDPRGVLSDEQFF.

The CDR3 spells CASSPLGLAGGAFTTDTQYF. CDR3 coding DNA: TGCGCCAGCAGCCCCCTGGGACTAGCGGGAGGGGCATTCACCACAGATACGCAGTATTTT. The J gene is TRBJ2-3, the V gene TRBV4-1; 16 nucleotides align to TRBD2. The CDR3 has 20 amino acids. Germline values: CDR1 MGHRA, CDR2 YSYEKL. V dropped 4 bases and J dropped 2; count of bases not matched to a gene: 12.

V is TRBV18 and J is TRBJ1-1; D remains unclear. The CDR3 sequence is 15 residues long. CDR1 KGHSH and CDR2 LQKENI come from the germline V gene. V lost 4 bases, J lost 1 base, and 13 bases lay in between. In DNA form, the CDR3 reads TGTGCCAGCTCACTCCGGACGGGAGAGAACACTGAAGCTTTCTTT. Its protein product is CASSLRTGENTEAFF.

J is TRBJ2-3 and V is TRBV28; D may correspond to TRBD1 or TRBD2 (5 bases each). CDR3 length: 10 residues. V was shortened by 10 bases and J by 10 bases, with 12 bases between the two germline ends. Germline CDR1 and CDR2: MDHEN and SYDVKM. CDR3 coding DNA: TGTGCCACTCTGAGGGGTTCGCAGTATTTT. Translation: CATLRGSQYF.

This chain uses TRBV29-1 with TRBJ2-1; tentative D call: TRBD2 (6 bases). Germline lookup yields CDR1 SQVTM and CDR2 ANQGSEA. V dropped 1 base and J dropped 7 bases, with 20 bases sitting between them. This CDR3 comprises 16 residues. The CDR3 is CSVEGGMGGGRNEQFF. CDR3 bases: TGCAGCGTTGAAGGAGGTATGGGGGGTGGACGAAATGAGCAGTTCTTC.

The V and J genes are TRBV13 and TRBJ1-6; unclear D gene. Trimming took off 8 bases at V and 0 bases at J, with 8 bases between the two ends. The CDR3 is 14 amino acids. The germline CDR1 and CDR2 sequences are PRHDT and FYEKMQ (reference sequence). CDR3 bases: TGTGCCAGCCAAGCAAGCTCCTATAATTCACCCCTCCACTTT. This sequence encodes CASQASSYNSPLHF.

The table lists this clonotype with a count of one. V and J are TRBV7-9 and TRBJ2-1, with TRBD1 as a possible D gene (5 bases). CDR3 length: 17 residues. CDR1 is SEHNR, CDR2 FQNEAQ, per germline (reference sequence). V shed 0 bases and J shed 0 bases, with 12 bases lying between them. The DNA of the CDR3 is TGTGCCAGCAGCTTAGCGCAGGGCACATACTCCTACAATGAGCAGTTCTTC. This sequence encodes CASSLAQGTYSYNEQFF.

This rearrangement joins TRBV28 to TRBJ2-3; D not resolved. Per germline, CDR1 MDHEN and CDR2 SYDVKM. The CDR3 length is 15 residues. V lost 5 bases and J lost 6, with 18 bases in between. The CDR3 nucleotides are TGTGCCAGCAGTCTCACCTCGCCCGGCGAGGATACGCAGTATTTT. It translates to CASSLTSPGEDTQYF.

This chain uses TRBV11-2 with TRBJ2-7, with 9 bases that match TRBD1. This CDR3 spans 14 amino acids. The V segment lost 5 bases and the J segment 1 base; nucleotides outside the gene matches: 3. Germline lookup yields CDR1 SGHAT and CDR2 FQNNGV. Here the CDR3 reads CASSNRGPSYEQYV. The DNA for the CDR3 is TGTGCCAGCAGCAACAGGGGGCCGTCCTACGAGCAGTACGTC.

The chain couples TRBV10-2 to TRBJ2-2, with 9 nucleotides matching TRBD2. Trimming cost V 10 bases and J 5 bases; bases outside gene matches: 26. This CDR3 is 20 amino acids long. Per the germline V gene, CDR1 is WSHSY and CDR2 is SAAADI. CDR3 loop: CATEKKFLSGRRIGTGELFF. Written as DNA, the CDR3 is TGCGCCACCGAAAAGAAATTTTTGAGCGGGAGGCGTATAGGAACCGGGGAGCTGTTTTTT.

The rearrangement links TRBV14 to TRBJ2-1; D is ambiguous. The CDR3 loop spans 13 amino acids. Germline V gene sequence: CDR1 SGHDN, CDR2 FVKESK. With 1 base removed from V and 9 bases from J, the gap between germline ends came to 10 bases. CDR3 amino acids: CASSQAPGVEQFF. In DNA form, the CDR3 reads TGTGCCAGCAGCCAAGCCCCGGGTGTTGAGCAGTTCTTC. Complete variable domain (other parts from reference TRBV14 and TRBJ2-1): EAGVTQFPSHSVIEKGQTVTLRCDPISGHDNLYWYRRVMGKEIKFLLHFVKESKQDESGMPNNRFLAERTGGTYSTLKVQPAELEDSGVYFCASSQAPGVEQFFGPGTRLTVL.